What follows are 7 T cell receptor beta chains derived from one specimen sequenced in a study of blood T cell repertoires in COVID-19. Produced via immunoSEQ multiplex PCR; TCRdb's table is partial and in-frame only. There are 25,000 to 35,000 clones in the sample; approximately 90% occur only once, and approximately 5.9% lies in the top ten. The source material was peripheral blood. The receptors were sampled from a human donor in a cohort sampled during active COVID-19.

The chain employs TRBV7-6 and TRBJ2-1; 9 positions match TRBD1. The CDR3 spans 14 residues. CDR1 and CDR2 (germline): SGHVS, FNYEAQ. The ends lost 5 bases at V and 7 bases at J; junction bases unmatched: 6. In nucleotides, the CDR3 is TGTGCCAGCAGCCTACAGGGGGCGGGTAATGAGCAGTTCTTC. Its protein is CASSLQGAGNEQFF.

This clone was counted only a few times. The J gene is TRBJ2-7, the V gene TRBV10-2; tentatively, D is TRBD2 (5 bases). V was shortened by 0 bases and J by 7 bases, with 16 bases between the two germline ends. The germline CDR1 and CDR2 sequences are WSHSY and SAAADI. The CDR3 length is 15 residues. CDR3 protein: CASSESLGSRGEQYF. Here the CDR3 DNA reads TGCGCCAGCAGTGAGTCACTAGGCAGTAGAGGGGAGCAGTACTTC.

With respect to this clone: Other DNA sequences within the sample encode an identical CDR3. This chain links TRBV7-3 with TRBJ2-3; 11 nucleotides line up with TRBD2. The CDR3 totals 15 residues. After removal of 2 bases from V and 6 bases from J, the junction contained 4 bases not matched to a gene. Germline V gene data show CDR1 as SGHTA and CDR2 as FQGTGA. In nucleotides, the CDR3 is TGTGCCAGCAGCTTACTAGCGGGGGGACCGGATACGCAGTATTTT. It codes for CASSLLAGGPDTQYF.

J is TRBJ2-7 and V is TRBV29-1; D might be TRBD2 (5 bases). The V end lost 4 bases, the J end lost 6 bases, and 13 bases lay between the germline ends. The CDR3 loop spans 12 amino acids. Looked up from germline, CDR1 is SQVTM and CDR2 is ANQGSEA. CDR3 amino acids: CSVAIGEFEQYF. The CDR3 coding sequence is TGCAGCGTTGCTATCGGGGAGTTCGAGCAGTACTTC.

The V and J genes are TRBV9 and TRBJ1-6, with TRBD1 matching over 9 bases. After removal of 0 bases from V and 8 bases from J, the junction contained 3 bases not matched to a gene. CDR1 and CDR2 from the germline V gene are SGDLS and YYNGEE. CDR3 length: 15 amino acids. The CDR3 sequence: CASSVAGTGYSPLHF. The CDR3 nucleotides read TGTGCCAGCAGCGTAGCTGGGACAGGGTATTCACCCCTCCACTTT.

The chain links TRBV11-1 to TRBJ2-7; 8 nucleotides agree with TRBD1. Germline CDR1 is SGHAT and CDR2 is FQDESV (reference sequence). V was pared by 5 bases and J by 7 bases, with 10 bases of the junction left unmatched. The CDR3 consists of 14 residues. CDR3 nucleotides: TGTGCCAGCAGCCCAGGGGGCTTGCCCCTAGAGCAGTACTTC. Translating it yields CASSPGGLPLEQYF.

The genes are TRBV29-1 and TRBJ2-7; D is uncertain. Germline assignment: CDR1 SQVTM and CDR2 ANQGSEA. V shed 1 base and J shed 6 bases, with 10 bases lying between them. The CDR3 loop spans 12 amino acids. The CDR3 DNA is TGCAGCGTTGAAGGTGATGTGAGCGAGCAGTACTTC. Translation: CSVEGDVSEQYF.